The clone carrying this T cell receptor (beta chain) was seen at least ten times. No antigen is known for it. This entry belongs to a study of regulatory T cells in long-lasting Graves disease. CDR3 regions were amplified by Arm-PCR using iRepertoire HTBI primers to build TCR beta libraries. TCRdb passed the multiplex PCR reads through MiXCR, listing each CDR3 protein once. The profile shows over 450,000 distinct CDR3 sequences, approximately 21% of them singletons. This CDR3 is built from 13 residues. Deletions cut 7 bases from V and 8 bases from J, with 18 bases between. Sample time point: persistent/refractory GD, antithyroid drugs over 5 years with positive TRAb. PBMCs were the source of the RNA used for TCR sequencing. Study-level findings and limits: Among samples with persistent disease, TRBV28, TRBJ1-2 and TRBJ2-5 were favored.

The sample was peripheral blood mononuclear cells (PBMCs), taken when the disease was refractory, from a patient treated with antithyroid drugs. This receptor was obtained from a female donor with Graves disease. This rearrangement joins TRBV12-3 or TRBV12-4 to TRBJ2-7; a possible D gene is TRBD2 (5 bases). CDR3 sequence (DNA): TGTGCCAGCACCCCGACGGAGGCGTCGAAGCAGTACTTC. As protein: CASTPTEASKQYF.